One sample yielded the 9 T cell receptor beta chains listed below, sequenced in a study of blood T cell repertoires in COVID-19. The data were produced by immunoSEQ multiplex PCR, yet TCRdb's version contains in-frame clones alone and is incomplete. The data show over 85,000 clones, around nine tenths seen once. Sequencing used peripheral blood. The receptors stem from a man between 50 and 59 years old with active or convalescent COVID-19.

This clone was seen just once. This chain connects TRBV5-1 to TRBJ2-1; D is ambiguous. The CDR3 consists of 13 residues. Germline V gives CDR1 SGHRS, CDR2 YFSETQ. Trimming stripped 4 bases from V and 0 bases from J, with 5 bases between. CDR3 region: CASSPSSYNEQFF. For the CDR3, the DNA is TGCGCCAGCAGCCCGAGCTCCTACAATGAGCAGTTCTTC.

In its sample, this clone was seen a few times. The J gene is TRBJ1-4, the V gene TRBV18, with a possible D match to TRBD1 (6 bases). Looked up from germline, CDR1 is KGHSH and CDR2 is LQKENI. The germline V and J ends were trimmed by 5 bases and 5 bases, with 9 bases remaining between them. The CDR3 has 13 amino acids. The CDR3 DNA sequence: TGTGCCAGCTCAAGTACAGGGAATGAAAAACTGTTTTTT. Amino acid sequence: CASSSTGNEKLFF.

This clone has just one count. The chain couples TRBV7-2 to TRBJ2-7, with TRBD1 matching 9 bases. Germline CDR1 is SGHTA and CDR2 is FQGNSA. The CDR3 sequence is 18 residues long. Trimming removed 5 bases from V and 1 base from J; junction bases left unmatched: 15. CDR3 nucleotide sequence: TGTGCCAGCAGCCACCAGAGCAGGCGGACAGGGGTTTCCTACGAGCAGTACTTC. This sequence encodes CASSHQSRRTGVSYEQYF.

The V gene is TRBV6-5, the J gene TRBJ1-1; weak D call: TRBD1 (5 bases). The CDR3 runs to 14 residues. In germline, CDR1 is MNHEY, CDR2 SVGAGI. V was pared by 4 bases and J by 1 base, with 10 bases between. CDR3 in DNA: TGTGCCAGCAGTTCCCCCGGGGGGAACACTGAAGCTTTCTTT. It translates to CASSSPGGNTEAFF.

This chain uses TRBV24-1 with TRBJ2-3; D remains unclear. Germline V gives CDR1 KGHDR, CDR2 SFDVKD. The CDR3 consists of 14 residues. V was trimmed by 5 bases and J by 2 bases, leaving 10 bases between them. The CDR3 reads CATSGEAVTDTQYF. For the CDR3, the DNA is TGTGCCACCAGTGGCGAGGCAGTCACAGATACGCAGTATTTT.

The rearrangement uses TRBV24-1 and TRBJ2-3, with TRBD1 identical over 7 bases. The V gene's germline CDR1 is KGHDR and CDR2 SFDVKD. V dropped 1 base and J dropped 3; count of bases not matched to a gene: 9. The CDR3 is 17 residues long. CDR3 DNA: TGTGCCACCAGTGATTTAGGTGGCGGCAGGGGGACAGATACGCAGTATTTT. Protein: CATSDLGGGRGTDTQYF.

The rearrangement uses TRBV24-1 and TRBJ1-5; 10 bases are shared with TRBD1. Germline V gene lookup returns CDR1 KGHDR and CDR2 SFDVKD. There are 14 residues in the CDR3. Germline trimming cut 9 bases from V and 7 bases from J; bases unmatched to any gene: 8. For the CDR3, the DNA is TGTGCCACCGGCCCCCGGGACAGGGGACAGCCCCAGCATTTT. Its protein is CATGPRDRGQPQHF.

The V and J genes are TRBV7-9 and TRBJ2-5; D gene uncertain. Germline CDR1 is SEHNR and CDR2 is FQNEAQ (reference sequence). This CDR3 has 11 amino acids. V was cut by 3 bases and J by 3 bases, with 2 bases left in between. CDR3 sequence (DNA): TGTGCCAGCAGCTTTAAAGAGACCCAGTACTTC. This gives the protein CASSFKETQYF.

The rearrangement uses TRBV5-4 and TRBJ2-7; D gene uncertain. V shed 4 bases and J shed 3 bases, with 14 bases lying between them. This CDR3 contains 14 residues. Germline V gene sequence: CDR1 SGHNT, CDR2 YYREEE (reference sequence). This CDR3 is CASSVDLELYEQYF. The CDR3 bases are TGTGCCAGCAGCGTTGACCTAGAGCTCTACGAGCAGTACTTC.